Listed below are T cell receptor beta chains from one sample, sequenced in a study of T cells in localized non-small cell lung cancer. Measured with immunoSEQ multiplex PCR; TCRdb has only the in-frame clones, and not every one. The table has roughly 31,000 clones, 89% seen once. Sequences were derived from peripheral blood, sampled before any cancer treatment. All receptors come from a woman between 35 and 75 years old with stage I lung adenocarcinoma. CDR3s include the opening cysteine and the closing phenylalanine or tryptophan. Fields, in order: CDR3 length, V gene, D gene, CDR3 protein. A D gene is named only where the DNA matches it firmly.

cdr3_length: 13
v_call: TRBV7-2
d_call: .
cdr3_aa: CASSSQGNYGYTF

cdr3_length: 12
v_call: TRBV6-6
d_call: .
cdr3_aa: CASSPSGNTIYF

cdr3_length: 14
v_call: TRBV7-8
d_call: TRBD1
cdr3_aa: CASSSRGRGETQYF

cdr3_length: 13
v_call: TRBV5-1
d_call: .
cdr3_aa: CASSLYGDRGYTF

cdr3_length: 15
v_call: TRBV2
d_call: .
cdr3_aa: CASSPTRGANQPQHF

cdr3_length: 16
v_call: TRBV7-3
d_call: TRBD2
cdr3_aa: CASSSPGGGASGELFF

cdr3_length: 15
v_call: TRBV28
d_call: TRBD2
cdr3_aa: CASSFDRGDRDTQYF

cdr3_length: 14
v_call: TRBV5-1
d_call: TRBD1
cdr3_aa: CASSLGQGRDEQFF

cdr3_length: 13
v_call: TRBV19
d_call: .
cdr3_aa: CASSLQGPTEAFF

cdr3_length: 14
v_call: TRBV9
d_call: .
cdr3_aa: CASSWEPAADTQYF

cdr3_length: 18
v_call: TRBV28
d_call: .
cdr3_aa: CASSVHTQFKQDNEKLFF

cdr3_length: 14
v_call: TRBV6-5
d_call: .
cdr3_aa: CASSYMPGTETQYF

cdr3_length: 18
v_call: TRBV19
d_call: TRBD2
cdr3_aa: CASSRPPGLAGAYNEQFF

cdr3_length: 13
v_call: TRBV19
d_call: TRBD1
cdr3_aa: CASGRTGANEQYF

cdr3_length: 18
v_call: TRBV29-1
d_call: TRBD1
cdr3_aa: CSADRTGSIPRSYNEQFF

cdr3_length: 14
v_call: TRBV19
d_call: .
cdr3_aa: CASSIVGVAREQYF

cdr3_length: 15
v_call: TRBV5-4
d_call: TRBD2
cdr3_aa: CASSLHAGETYEQYF

cdr3_length: 15
v_call: TRBV11-2
d_call: TRBD1
cdr3_aa: CASSLATGFSTEAFF

cdr3_length: 15
v_call: TRBV5-1
d_call: .
cdr3_aa: CASSVAGTPGNTIYF

cdr3_length: 15
v_call: TRBV7-3
d_call: .
cdr3_aa: CASSLGVGSTDTQYF

cdr3_length: 15
v_call: TRBV14
d_call: .
cdr3_aa: CASSQPTGSHQPQHF

cdr3_length: 14
v_call: TRBV7-9
d_call: .
cdr3_aa: CASSLGVTGDEQYF

cdr3_length: 15
v_call: TRBV27
d_call: .
cdr3_aa: CASSEQGPSTGELFF

cdr3_length: 14
v_call: TRBV7-9
d_call: .
cdr3_aa: CASSFLSSQIEQFF

cdr3_length: 15
v_call: TRBV28
d_call: .
cdr3_aa: CASSFAGHLNTEAFF

cdr3_length: 12
v_call: TRBV13
d_call: .
cdr3_aa: CASDPYRGTQYF

cdr3_length: 13
v_call: TRBV2
d_call: .
cdr3_aa: CASKPRSADTQYF

cdr3_length: 13
v_call: TRBV11-1
d_call: TRBD1
cdr3_aa: CASSEGQNQPQHF

cdr3_length: 15
v_call: TRBV27
d_call: .
cdr3_aa: CASSPDRPTGGELFF

cdr3_length: 14
v_call: TRBV5-1
d_call: .
cdr3_aa: CASSLGGQVDEQYF

cdr3_length: 15
v_call: TRBV27
d_call: .
cdr3_aa: CASSVAQSSYNEQFF

cdr3_length: 18
v_call: TRBV4-1
d_call: .
cdr3_aa: CASSQLPTVATSGNTIYF

cdr3_length: 16
v_call: TRBV5-8
d_call: .
cdr3_aa: CASSQDDGDGNQPQHF

cdr3_length: 15
v_call: TRBV7-8
d_call: TRBD1
cdr3_aa: CASSLAAGQGREQYF

cdr3_length: 14
v_call: TRBV5-1
d_call: TRBD1
cdr3_aa: CVSNADRRVNEQFF

cdr3_length: 11
v_call: TRBV27
d_call: .
cdr3_aa: CVHPGIQPQHF

cdr3_length: 12
v_call: TRBV30
d_call: TRBD1
cdr3_aa: CACRDRAREQFF

cdr3_length: 14
v_call: TRBV7-2
d_call: .
cdr3_aa: CASSLSGPRETQYF

cdr3_length: 13
v_call: TRBV7-2
d_call: .
cdr3_aa: CASSQSSGIEAFF

cdr3_length: 12
v_call: TRBV7-2
d_call: .
cdr3_aa: CASSFPNTEAFF

cdr3_length: 15
v_call: TRBV15
d_call: TRBD1
cdr3_aa: CATSRAHRGNEKLFF

cdr3_length: 15
v_call: TRBV27
d_call: TRBD1
cdr3_aa: CASSHRTGFNSPLHF

cdr3_length: 14
v_call: TRBV5-6
d_call: .
cdr3_aa: CASSWGTSTDTQYF

cdr3_length: 16
v_call: TRBV7-8
d_call: .
cdr3_aa: CASSPRWDRLNYGYTF

cdr3_length: 14
v_call: TRBV10-3
d_call: .
cdr3_aa: CAIMAGSSYNEQFF

cdr3_length: 14
v_call: TRBV19
d_call: .
cdr3_aa: CASTIAFGDQPQHF

cdr3_length: 16
v_call: TRBV28
d_call: .
cdr3_aa: CASSFGPGASSYEQYF

cdr3_length: 14
v_call: TRBV6-1
d_call: TRBD1
cdr3_aa: CASRFGTGTTEAFF

cdr3_length: 11
v_call: TRBV6-5
d_call: .
cdr3_aa: CASRDYNEQFF

cdr3_length: 11
v_call: TRBV6-6
d_call: .
cdr3_aa: CASNYQGEQYF

cdr3_length: 14
v_call: TRBV7-6
d_call: .
cdr3_aa: CASSPLTGLETQYF

cdr3_length: 15
v_call: TRBV9
d_call: .
cdr3_aa: CASSVGAGLEHEQYF